These 8 T cell receptor beta chains came from one sample sequenced in a study of identical twins. MiXCR was run by TCRdb on the 5' RACE reads, yielding one entry per CDR3 protein. The sample holds about 240,000 distinct CDR3 sequences, 6% to 8.5% seen once. The same sample was also used in a study of yellow fever vaccine responses in identical twins.

The sequencing sample was made of CD8+ T cells sorted from blood. These receptors all come from a woman under 30 in good health.

The chain recombines TRBV20-1 with TRBJ2-3; 8 nucleotides match TRBD2. In germline, CDR1 is DFQATT, CDR2 SNEGSKA (reference sequence). V trimming: 5 bases; J trimming: 5 bases; junction bases outside the gene matches: 6. This CDR3 contains 13 residues. The CDR3 DNA sequence: TGCAGTGCTTGGATTGCGGGAGGAGATACGCAGTATTTT. This codes for CSAWIAGGDTQYF.

This clonotype was counted ten times or more. This chain joins TRBV29-1 and TRBJ2-2; the D call may be TRBD1 or TRBD2 (5 bases each). The CDR3 runs 13 residues. Germline V gene sequence: CDR1 SQVTM, CDR2 ANQGSEA. The V gene lost 4 bases and the J gene lost 6 bases, with 12 bases spanning the gap. The CDR3 nucleotides read TGCAGCGTTGTAGGGGACCTCTCCGGGGAGCTGTTTTTT. It codes for CSVVGDLSGELFF.

In its sample, this clonotype was seen many times. The rearrangement uses TRBV5-1 and TRBJ2-3, with D unclear. The CDR3 covers 14 residues. Germline CDR1 is SGHRS and CDR2 is YFSETQ. Trimming took 1 base from V and 4 from J, leaving 10 bases between them. The CDR3 loop is CASSLFLNSDTQYF. Written as DNA, the CDR3 is TGCGCCAGCAGCTTGTTTCTCAACTCAGATACGCAGTATTTT.

This clonotype has a count of ten or more. V and J are TRBV28 and TRBJ2-7; D tentatively reads TRBD1 or TRBD2 (5 bases each). V lost 9 bases and J 3 bases, leaving 12 bases between the germline ends. The germline V gene encodes CDR1 MDHEN and CDR2 SYDVKM. The CDR3 contains 12 residues. In nucleotides, the CDR3 is TGTGCCAGTGGCTTTGGGGGCTACGAGCAGTACTTC. Its translation: CASGFGGYEQYF.

There are many counts of this clonotype. One end of the junction is discordant with germline, which a read error may explain. The chain is built from TRBV24-1 and TRBJ2-3; possibly TRBD2 for D (6 bases). The CDR3 consists of 16 residues. The V gene's germline CDR1 is KGHDR and CDR2 SFDVKD. The CDR3 protein is CATSGRGGGPGDTQYF. In DNA, the CDR3 is TGCGCCACCAGTGGCCGAGGAGGAGGGCCAGGAGATACGCAGTATTTT.

Ten or more counts support this clonotype. The chain is built from TRBV28 and TRBJ2-2; D may be TRBD1 (5 bases). Germline CDR1 reads MDHEN; CDR2 reads SYDVKM. The CDR3 extends over 14 amino acids. With 3 bases removed from V and 4 bases from J, the gap between germline ends came to 9 bases. The CDR3 protein is CASSLKGVTGELFF. Here the CDR3 DNA reads TGTGCCAGCAGTTTGAAAGGGGTCACCGGGGAGCTGTTTTTT.

This clonotype was observed a handful of times. The V and J genes are TRBV15 and TRBJ2-5; D ambiguous. Germline assignment: CDR1 LNHNV and CDR2 YYDKDF (reference sequence). Trimming pared 2 bases from V and 4 bases from J, leaving 8 bases between. The CDR3 spans 13 residues. The CDR3 sequence is CATSRPRGETQYF. CDR3 DNA: TGTGCCACCAGCAGACCTCGAGGAGAGACCCAGTACTTC.

This clonotype was observed many times. V is TRBV3-1 and J is TRBJ2-3, with D unclear. The CDR3 runs 15 residues. The V gene's germline CDR1 is LGHDT and CDR2 YNNKEL (reference sequence). The germline V and J ends were trimmed by 0 bases and 3 bases, with 10 bases remaining between them. Written as DNA, the CDR3 is TGTGCCAGCAGCCAAGACGGGTTAGCAACAGATACGCAGTATTTT. This translates into CASSQDGLATDTQYF.